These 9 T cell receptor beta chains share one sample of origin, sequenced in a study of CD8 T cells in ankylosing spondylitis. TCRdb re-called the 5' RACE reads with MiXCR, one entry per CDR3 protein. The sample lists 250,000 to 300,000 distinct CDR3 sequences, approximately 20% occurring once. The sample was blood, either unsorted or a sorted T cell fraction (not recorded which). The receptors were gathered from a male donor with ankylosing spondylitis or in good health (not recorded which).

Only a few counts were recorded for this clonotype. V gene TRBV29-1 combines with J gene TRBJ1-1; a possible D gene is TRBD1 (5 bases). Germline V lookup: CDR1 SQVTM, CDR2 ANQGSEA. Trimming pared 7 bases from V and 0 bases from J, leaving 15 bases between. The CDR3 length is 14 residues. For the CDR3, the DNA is TGCAGCGCGGGACCGACGGACATGAACACTGAAGCTTTCTTT. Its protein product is CSAGPTDMNTEAFF.

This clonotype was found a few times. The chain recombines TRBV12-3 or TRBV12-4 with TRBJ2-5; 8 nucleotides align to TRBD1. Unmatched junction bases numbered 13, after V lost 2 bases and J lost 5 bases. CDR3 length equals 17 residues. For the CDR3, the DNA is TGTGCCAGCAGTTTATTGACCGGTCCAGGGGGCGGTGAGACCCAGTACTTC. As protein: CASSLLTGPGGGETQYF.

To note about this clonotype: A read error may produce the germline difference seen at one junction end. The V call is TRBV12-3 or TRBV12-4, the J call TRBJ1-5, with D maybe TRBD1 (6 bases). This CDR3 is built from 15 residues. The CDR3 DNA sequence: TGTGCCAGCAGCTTAGGCCCACAGGGTTTCCAGCCCCAGCATTTT. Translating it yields CASSLGPQGFQPQHF.

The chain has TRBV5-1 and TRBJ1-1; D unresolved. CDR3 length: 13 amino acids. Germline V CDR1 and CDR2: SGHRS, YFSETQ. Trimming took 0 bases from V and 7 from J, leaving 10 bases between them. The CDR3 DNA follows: TGCGCCAGCAGCTTGGAGGCAGGAGGTGAAGCTTTCTTT. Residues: CASSLEAGGEAFF.

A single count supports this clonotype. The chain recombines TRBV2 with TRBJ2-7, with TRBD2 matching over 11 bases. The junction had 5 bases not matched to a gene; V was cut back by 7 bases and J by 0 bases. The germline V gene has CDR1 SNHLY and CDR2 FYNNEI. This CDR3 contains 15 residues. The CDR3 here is CASTLAGGPSYEQYV. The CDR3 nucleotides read TGTGCCAGCACTTTAGCGGGAGGGCCCTCCTACGAGCAGTACGTC.

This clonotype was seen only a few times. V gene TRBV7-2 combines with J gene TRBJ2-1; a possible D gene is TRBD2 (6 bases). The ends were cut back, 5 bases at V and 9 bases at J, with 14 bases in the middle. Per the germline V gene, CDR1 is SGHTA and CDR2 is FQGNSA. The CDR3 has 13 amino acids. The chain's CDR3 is CASSPGLRTEQFF. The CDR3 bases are TGTGCCAGCAGCCCGGGACTGCGAACTGAGCAGTTCTTC.

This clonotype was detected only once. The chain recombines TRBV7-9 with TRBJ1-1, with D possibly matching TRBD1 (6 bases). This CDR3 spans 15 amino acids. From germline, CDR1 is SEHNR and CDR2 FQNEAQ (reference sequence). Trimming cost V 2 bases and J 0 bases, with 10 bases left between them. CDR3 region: CASSLPTGMNTEAFF. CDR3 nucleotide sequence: TGTGCCAGCAGCTTACCTACAGGGATGAACACTGAAGCTTTCTTT.

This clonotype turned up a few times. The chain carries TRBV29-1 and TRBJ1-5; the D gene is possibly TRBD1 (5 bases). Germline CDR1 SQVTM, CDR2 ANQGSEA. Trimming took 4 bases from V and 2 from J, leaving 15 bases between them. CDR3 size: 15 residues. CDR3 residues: CSVGGGYGGNQPQHF. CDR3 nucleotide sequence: TGCAGCGTTGGGGGGGGGTACGGGGGCAATCAGCCCCAGCATTTT.

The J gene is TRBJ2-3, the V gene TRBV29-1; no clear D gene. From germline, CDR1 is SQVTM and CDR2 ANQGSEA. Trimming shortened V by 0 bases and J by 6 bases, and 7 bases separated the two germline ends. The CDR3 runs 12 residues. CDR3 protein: CSVEDPGDTQYF. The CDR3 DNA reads TGCAGCGTTGAAGATCCCGGTGATACGCAGTATTTT.